The clone carrying this TCR beta chain was observed at least ten times. Its matching antigen is unknown. These data originate in a study of CD8+CD57+ T cells in acquired aplastic anemia. Study at large: 3.2 ug was the average amount of DNA from sorted CD4+ and CD8+ cells. Among healthy donors, CD4+ cells averaged about 11 million reads.

Study-wide results and caveats: Patients and controls shared twenty-nine CD8+ CDR3 sequences. Patients versus controls showed no significant CD8+ Simpson's diversity difference.

This CDR3 has 14 amino acids. With V trimmed by 1 base and J by 10 bases, 10 bases remained unmatched. Germline values: CDR1 DFQATT, CDR2 SNEGSKA (reference sequence). Genomic DNA provided the template from which TCR beta VDJ and CDR3 profiles were obtained. MiXCR, applied by TCRdb to the reads, yields one record per CDR3 protein. The sample has some 190,000 distinct CDR3 sequences; 45% to 50% are singletons. The clonotype was recovered from a human donor in good health. The chain carries TRBV20-1 and TRBJ2-5; the match to TRBD2 covers 9 bases. The sample was sorted CD4+, CD8+, or CD8+CD57+ T cells (not recorded which) from PBMCs. CDR3 sequence reads: CSARVASGAQGQYF. The CDR3 DNA sequence: TGCAGTGCTAGAGTCGCTAGCGGGGCTCAGGGCCAGTACTTC.